Included here is one T cell receptor beta chain sequence, with context. This clonotype showed up many times. Its specific antigen is unknown. Nothing much larger sits one base from this clone, and base qualities are not available. Trimming takes 2 bases from V and 15 bases from J, and the germline ends sit 24 bases apart. The CDR3 runs 15 residues from the cysteine to the phenylalanine. Kept here is only the CDR3 DNA, which spans 45 bases and is read in frame from base 1. These data come from a study of molecular identifiers for immune sequencing clone quantification (dated by TCRdb to 2017 to 2018). Broadly, across the study: For a replicate experiment, the RNA from either approximately 20,000 or 100,000 naive CD8 T cells was divided into five aliquots, and four of those aliquots went on to sequencing. This methods study benchmarked molecular-identifier clustering-based TCR repertoire sequencing (MIDCIRS) and TCR RNA copy counting, using CD8 T cells to do so. Overall study outcomes, separate from this receptor: The naive libraries included spiked-in Jurkat TCR RNA (more than nine copies' worth), and this Jurkat TCR RNA is not part of the donor repertoire. Even against a background of about a million naive CD8 T cells, spiked-in Jurkat TCR RNA amounting to a single cell's worth was reported to be detectable. Identical TCR molecules sharing a barcode could cause highly expanded clone sizes to be underestimated. Modeling estimated roughly 3 recovered TCR RNA copies per cell, compared with about 10 by digital PCR, which implies around 30% capture efficiency. When barcode sub-clustering was not used, chimeric consensus sequences inflated TCR diversity, with chimeras reaching as high as 47%. In CMV-specific effector cells, over 99% of molecules were held by clones above 20 RNA copies, whereas under 1% of molecules were held by such clones in naive cells.

Libraries of naive CD8 T cells were built from anywhere between roughly 19,000 and 1,000,000 sorted cells, with 10%, 30% or 50% of the purified RNA used. Naive CD8 T cells, defined as CD8+CD4-CCR7+CD45RA+, were FACS-sorted into RLT Plus buffer on a BD FACSAria II. Detection sensitivity was tested by spiking Jurkat RNA equal to some 11 TCR copies' worth into samples containing about 18,000-1,000,000 naive CD8 T cells. Enrichment of CD8 T cells was performed with RosetteSep CD8+ T Cell Enrichment Cocktail and Ficoll-Paque, after which ACK red cell lysis was carried out. Libraries were prepared through PCR. The sequencing machine was an Illumina HiSeq 4000. Preparation of bulk TCR libraries followed a previously described approach, with the TCR primers listed in Table S5. Total RNA was purified with the Qiagen AllPrep DNA/RNA kit. Reads from multiple sequencing runs of the same library were pooled before analysis. Per the original workflow: Reads were retained only if their TCR constant sequence matched exactly, and those retained reads were trimmed to 150 nt and grouped according to their 12-nt molecular barcodes. Reads in each barcode group were sub-clustered using a 15% Levenshtein threshold, and a quality-weighted consensus sequence was built for each RNA molecule. Non-functional sequences were removed, as were lower-count sequences one edit away from another. Based on fitting two negative binomial distributions, any barcode sub-cluster with under 20% of the maximum read count was discarded. The public reads were run again by TCRdb, first through fastp at Q25 and then through MiXCR, and only productive beta chains were kept. Each entry is one CDR3 protein sequence, shown with its most common DNA and genes. Here the V and J calls rest on TCRdb's processing, not on the authors' analysis. This sample holds approximately 10,000 distinct CDR3 sequences; around 15% were observed only once. The biggest ten clones account for 1.5% of the sample.

The receptor's source is a human donor in good health. Some libraries in this study had Jurkat cell RNA spiked in. Specimen: naive CD8+ T cells from blood, with Jurkat cell RNA spiked in. Interpreted using the paper, the cell subset or site label stands for: FACS-sorted CD8+CD4-CCR7+CD45RA+ naive T cells. This chain is built from TRBV5-3 and TRBJ2-4, with the D gene too uncertain to name. TRBV5-3 is an open reading frame whose function is uncertain. The CDR3 protein: CARSLDTQKHSDGYF. In nucleotide form, the sequence is TGTGCCAGAAGCTTAGACACACAAAAACATTCAGACGGGTACTTC.